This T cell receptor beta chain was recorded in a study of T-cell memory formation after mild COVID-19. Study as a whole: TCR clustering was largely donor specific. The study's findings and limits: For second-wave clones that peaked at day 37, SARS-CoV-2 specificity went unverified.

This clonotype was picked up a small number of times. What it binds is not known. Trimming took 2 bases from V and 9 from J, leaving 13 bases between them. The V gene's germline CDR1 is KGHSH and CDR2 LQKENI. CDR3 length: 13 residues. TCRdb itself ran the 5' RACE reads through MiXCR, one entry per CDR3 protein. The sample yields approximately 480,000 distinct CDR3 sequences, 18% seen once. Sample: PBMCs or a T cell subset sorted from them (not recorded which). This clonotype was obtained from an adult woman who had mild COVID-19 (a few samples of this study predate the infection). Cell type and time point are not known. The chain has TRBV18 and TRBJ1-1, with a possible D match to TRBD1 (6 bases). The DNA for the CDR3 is TGTGCCAGCTCACCAGGGCAGGGGCCGCAAGCTTTCTTT. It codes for CASSPGQGPQAFF.